The 32 T cell receptor beta chains below were found in one sample sequenced in a study of blood T cell repertoires in COVID-19. Profiled with immunoSEQ multiplex PCR; TCRdb holds only in-frame clones, not every one. Of 250,000 to 350,000 clones listed, under 90% were seen once; the top ten hold approximately 0.85%. The specimen was peripheral blood. These receptor sequences come from a woman aged 40-49 years who had recovered from COVID-19.

CDR3 nucleotides: TGTGCCAGCAGCCTGACCGGGACAGGGGGCGAGACCCAGTACTTC. It codes for CASSLTGTGGETQYF. The chain is built from TRBV7-3 and TRBJ2-5; 12 bases align to TRBD1. The CDR3 sequence is 15 residues long. V lost 5 bases and J lost 5; bases outside the gene matches: 6. Germline lookup yields CDR1 SGHTA and CDR2 FQGTGA.

This chain uses TRBV10-3 with TRBJ2-5; weak D call: TRBD2 (6 bases). V was shortened by 3 bases and J by 4 bases, with 12 bases between the two germline ends. Germline values: CDR1 ENHRY, CDR2 SYGVKD. The CDR3 sequence is 14 residues long. The chain's CDR3 is CAISDPLEGETQYF. The CDR3 nucleotides are TGTGCCATCAGTGACCCGTTGGAGGGAGAGACCCAGTACTTC.

This clone was observed a single time. This chain links TRBV9 with TRBJ2-1, with 10 bases fitting TRBD2. Germline CDR1 SGDLS, CDR2 YYNGEE. V lost 4 bases and J lost 6; bases outside the gene matches: 7. This CDR3 comprises 15 residues. In DNA, the CDR3 is TGTGCCAGCAGCTCGGGTTCTAGCGGGGGCAATGAGCAGTTCTTC. Translated: CASSSGSSGGNEQFF.

The chain links TRBV20-1 to TRBJ1-2; D remains unclear. CDR3 length equals 11 residues. Germline lookup yields CDR1 DFQATT and CDR2 SNEGSKA (reference sequence). Trimming left V 3 bases short and J 6 bases short, with 8 bases between. The CDR3 loop is CSASPIDGYTF. The CDR3 nucleotides read TGCAGTGCTAGCCCCATTGATGGCTACACCTTC.

This clone was seen a single time. V and J are TRBV7-6 and TRBJ1-3; no clear D. The V and J ends lost 5 bases and 4 bases respectively, with 3 bases between them. Germline V gene sequence: CDR1 SGHVS, CDR2 FNYEAQ. The CDR3 runs to 11 residues. DNA for the CDR3: TGTGCCAGCAGCCCAGGAAACACCATATATTTT. Its translation is CASSPGNTIYF. The complete variable domain, with remaining parts taken from reference TRBV7-6 and TRBJ1-3, reads GAGVSQSPRYKVTKRGQDVALRCDPISGHVSLYWYRQALGQGPEFLTYFNYEAQQDKSGLPNDRFSAERPEGSISTLTIQRTEQRDSAMYRCASSPGNTIYFGEGSWLTVV.

The chain carries TRBV27 and TRBJ1-1, with TRBD1 as a possible D gene (5 bases). The CDR3 contains 14 residues. The V gene lost 7 bases and the J gene lost 4 bases, with 16 bases spanning the gap. The germline V gene encodes CDR1 MNHEY and CDR2 SMNVEV (reference sequence). The CDR3 DNA is TGTGCCAGCAACACCGCAGGGTTCCCCACTGAAGCTTTCTTT. It translates to CASNTAGFPTEAFF.

The chain is built from TRBV4-1 and TRBJ1-1, with a tentative D call TRBD1 (5 bases). The V gene's germline CDR1 is MGHRA and CDR2 YSYEKL. Trimming cost V 0 bases and J 0 bases, with 8 bases left between them. There are 15 residues in the CDR3. Here the CDR3 reads CASSQETVLNTEAFF. CDR3 in DNA: TGCGCCAGCAGCCAAGAGACAGTCCTGAACACTGAAGCTTTCTTT.

About this clone: Possible read error: a much larger clone is one base away. The V call is TRBV12-3 or TRBV12-4, the J call TRBJ2-7; D gene ambiguous. V lost 4 bases, J lost 2 bases, and 6 bases lay in between. This CDR3 spans 12 amino acids. The CDR3 reads CASSSSAYEQYF. CDR3 DNA: TGTGCCAGCAGTTCCAGCGCCTACGAGCAGTACTTC.

The V gene is TRBV28, the J gene TRBJ2-3; the match to TRBD2 covers 8 bases. Germline V CDR1 and CDR2: MDHEN, SYDVKM. V lost 5 bases and J lost 4; bases outside the gene matches: 8. The CDR3 is 15 residues long. CDR3 amino acids: CASSPHGLAADTQYF. In nucleotides, the CDR3 is TGTGCCAGCAGTCCCCATGGACTAGCAGCAGATACGCAGTATTTT.

The CDR3 protein is CASSLGAQETQYF. The CDR3, as DNA: TGTGCCAGCAGCTTAGGGGCCCAAGAGACCCAGTACTTC. The chain carries TRBV11-3 and TRBJ2-5; no reliable D call. V was shortened by 1 base and J by 1 base, with 4 bases between the two germline ends. The germline V gene encodes CDR1 SGHNT and CDR2 YENEEA. CDR3 length equals 13 residues.

The chain joins TRBV14 to TRBJ2-3; a possible D gene is TRBD1 (6 bases). V lost 1 base, J lost 5 bases, and 10 bases lay in between. The CDR3 is 14 amino acids. Germline values: CDR1 SGHDN, CDR2 FVKESK. The DNA of the CDR3 is TGTGCCAGCAGCCAAGCCAGGGGTGGAGATACGCAGTATTTT. Protein: CASSQARGGDTQYF.

This chain uses TRBV14 with TRBJ2-7; weak D call: TRBD1 (6 bases). CDR3 size: 16 residues. The germline gives CDR1 SGHDN, CDR2 FVKESK. The V gene lost 4 bases and the J gene lost 0 bases, with 16 bases spanning the gap. CDR3 coding DNA: TGTGCCAGCAGCCCAATAAAACAGGGAATCTCCTACGAGCAGTACTTC. Translated: CASSPIKQGISYEQYF.

CDR3 sequence (DNA): TGTGCCAGCAGTTCGGACAGGCGCACCGGGGAGCTGTTTTTT. It encodes CASSSDRRTGELFF. The chain uses TRBV28 and TRBJ2-2, with 7 nucleotides matching TRBD1. Germline V gene sequence: CDR1 MDHEN, CDR2 SYDVKM. The CDR3 has 14 residues. V was clipped by 4 bases and J by 4 bases; unmatched bases: 3.

V gene TRBV19 combines with J gene TRBJ2-4; 8 nucleotides line up with TRBD2. The CDR3 contains 14 residues. Germline values: CDR1 LNHDA, CDR2 SQIVND (reference sequence). Trimming removed 11 bases from V and 0 bases from J; junction bases left unmatched: 6. The CDR3 DNA reads as TGTGCCTCACGGCTAGCGGGAGCCAAAAACATTCAGTACTTC. Amino acids: CASRLAGAKNIQYF. Variable domain in full (rest from reference TRBV19 and TRBJ2-4): DGGITQSPKYLFRKEGQNVTLSCEQNLNHDAMYWYRQDPGQGLRLIYYSQIVNDFQKGDIAEGYSVSREKKESFPLTVTSAQKNPTAFYLCASRLAGAKNIQYFGAGTRLSVL.

V usage is TRBV5-6 and J usage is TRBJ2-7; 9 bases fit TRBD1. CDR1 is SGHDT, CDR2 YYEEEE, per germline. The CDR3 spans 13 residues. The V segment lost 4 bases and the J segment 7 bases; nucleotides outside the gene matches: 6. CDR3 in amino acids: CASSQQGAREQYF. The CDR3 coding sequence is TGTGCCAGCAGCCAACAGGGGGCGAGGGAGCAGTACTTC.

This clone was counted once. This sequence joins TRBV15 and TRBJ2-5; a possible D gene is TRBD2 (5 bases). The germline V gene has CDR1 LNHNV and CDR2 YYDKDF (reference sequence). Trimming took 5 bases from V and 5 from J, leaving 21 bases between them. The CDR3 has 16 residues. The CDR3 DNA reads TGTGCCACCAGCGGGCAACTAGTATCTCTGGGCGAGACCCAGTACTTC. Encoded protein: CATSGQLVSLGETQYF.

V gene TRBV5-1 combines with J gene TRBJ2-1, with TRBD1 matching 8 bases. There are 14 residues in the CDR3. V trimming: 4 bases; J trimming: 7 bases; junction bases outside the gene matches: 7. The V gene's germline CDR1 is SGHRS and CDR2 YFSETQ. The CDR3 sequence is CASSPGQGTNEQFF. The CDR3 nucleotides read TGCGCCAGCAGCCCCGGACAGGGAACGAATGAGCAGTTCTTC.

The gene calls are TRBV14 and TRBJ1-2, with unresolved D. CDR3 length: 14 residues. The germline CDR1 and CDR2 sequences are SGHDN and FVKESK. Trimming took 3 bases from V and 7 from J, leaving 15 bases between them. The CDR3: CASSQERRLRGYTF. CDR3 DNA: TGTGCCAGCAGCCAGGAAAGGCGGCTACGTGGCTACACCTTC.

Regarding this clone: Other DNA sequences in this specimen translate into the identical CDR3. The CDR3 loop is CAWSVGGTPYEQYF. The CDR3 DNA sequence: TGTGCCTGGAGTGTCGGGGGGACCCCCTACGAGCAGTACTTC. The V and J genes are TRBV30 and TRBJ2-7; 7 bases match TRBD2. Looked up from germline, CDR1 is GTSNPN and CDR2 is SVGIG (reference sequence). The CDR3 totals 14 residues. V was clipped by 0 bases and J by 2 bases; unmatched bases: 4.

The chain couples TRBV7-3 to TRBJ1-3; D might be TRBD1 (6 bases). V dropped 1 base and J dropped 4 bases, with 11 bases sitting between them. CDR3 size: 15 residues. Germline CDR1 and CDR2: SGHTA and FQGTGA. In nucleotides, the CDR3 is TGTGCCAGCAGCTTAAGCGGGGGCGAGGGAAACACCATATATTTT. The encoded protein is CASSLSGGEGNTIYF. Drawing the rest from reference TRBV7-3 and TRBJ1-3, the complete variable domain is GAGVSQTPSNKVTEKGKYVELRCDPISGHTALYWYRQSLGQGPEFLIYFQGTGAADDSGLPNDRFFAVRPEGSVSTLKIQRTERGDSAVYLCASSLSGGEGNTIYFGEGSWLTVV.

V and J are TRBV3-1 (or the pseudogene TRBV3-2) and TRBJ2-3; D call uncertain. Trimming cost V 0 bases and J 1 base, with 5 bases left between them. Germline values: CDR1 LGHDT, CDR2 YNNKEL (reference sequence). The CDR3 is 14 amino acids. CDR3 amino acids: CASSQDRGTDTQYF. CDR3 bases: TGTGCCAGCAGCCAAGATCGCGGCACAGATACGCAGTATTTT.

This clone has only a few counts. This sequence joins TRBV19 and TRBJ1-1; no reliable D call. In germline, CDR1 is LNHDA, CDR2 SQIVND (reference sequence). Deletions cut 8 bases from V and 2 bases from J, with 9 bases between. The CDR3 length is 12 residues. This chain's CDR3 is CASSGGNTEAFF. For the CDR3, the DNA is TGTGCCAGTTCTGGCGGTAACACTGAAGCTTTCTTT.

The chain employs TRBV12-3 or TRBV12-4 and TRBJ2-2, with no clear D. V shed 4 bases and J shed 1 base, with 4 bases lying between them. This CDR3 is 13 amino acids long. CDR3 protein: CASSSRNTGELFF. The DNA of the CDR3 is TGTGCCAGCAGTTCCCGGAACACCGGGGAGCTGTTTTTT.

The chain carries TRBV18 and TRBJ2-1; TRBD1 aligns across 8 bases. Trimming took 2 bases from V and 3 from J; bases not matched to a gene: 6. The CDR3 is made up of 16 amino acids. The V gene's germline CDR1 is KGHSH and CDR2 LQKENI. CDR3 residues: CASSPTRDRSYNEQFF. DNA of the CDR3: TGTGCCAGCTCACCAACCCGGGACAGGAGCTACAATGAGCAGTTCTTC. The full variable domain, completed using reference TRBV18 and TRBJ2-1, is NAGVMQNPRHLVRRRGQEARLRCSPMKGHSHVYWYRQLPEEGLKFMVYLQKENIIDESGMPKERFSAEFPKEGPSILRIQQVVRGDSAAYFCASSPTRDRSYNEQFFGPGTRLTVL.

This clone came up a few times. The CDR3 DNA sequence: TGTGCCATCTCTGAGCAGGGATCTATGAACACTGAAGCTTTCTTT. This gives the protein CAISEQGSMNTEAFF. The rearrangement joins TRBV10-3 to TRBJ1-1; TRBD1 might be the D (5 bases). In germline, CDR1 is ENHRY, CDR2 SYGVKD. V was pared by 8 bases and J by 0 bases, with 16 bases between. The CDR3 has 15 residues.

This clone has just a few counts. V is TRBV5-1 and J is TRBJ2-2; D perhaps matches TRBD2 (5 bases). Looked up from germline, CDR1 is SGHRS and CDR2 is YFSETQ. The CDR3 is 17 amino acids. The V end was cut by 2 bases, the J end by 7 bases, with 21 bases between. The CDR3 region is CASSLPTTPPGGGELFF. The CDR3 nucleotides are TGCGCCAGCAGCTTACCAACGACTCCCCCAGGAGGCGGGGAGCTGTTTTTT.

V gene TRBV9 combines with J gene TRBJ2-1; no clear D. Per germline, CDR1 SGDLS and CDR2 YYNGEE. The V end lost 0 bases, the J end lost 10 bases, and 20 bases lay between the germline ends. The CDR3 loop spans 16 amino acids. The CDR3 coding sequence is TGTGCCAGCAGCGTAGCTGGCGGAGCCGGTTCAGAGGAGCAGTTCTTC. Translation: CASSVAGGAGSEEQFF.

This chain joins TRBV10-2 and TRBJ2-7, with 10 bases matching TRBD1. Trimming cost V 6 bases and J 2 bases; bases outside gene matches: 16. The V gene's germline CDR1 is WSHSY and CDR2 SAAADI. This CDR3 is built from 18 residues. The CDR3 loop reads CASRYSGDRGFGPYEQYF. DNA of the CDR3: TGCGCCAGCAGGTACTCGGGGGACAGGGGTTTTGGCCCCTACGAGCAGTACTTC.

This CDR3 reads CAWSKGQGLFYEQYF. Here the CDR3 DNA reads TGTGCCTGGAGTAAGGGACAGGGCTTATTCTACGAGCAGTACTTC. The V call is TRBV30, the J call TRBJ2-7; 9 nucleotides match TRBD1. Germline trimming cut 2 bases from V and 3 bases from J; bases unmatched to any gene: 8. The CDR3 runs to 15 residues. Germline CDR1 is GTSNPN and CDR2 is SVGIG (reference sequence).

J is TRBJ1-1 and V is TRBV5-1; no reliable D call. Germline V gene data show CDR1 as SGHRS and CDR2 as YFSETQ. The CDR3 is 14 residues long. Trimming removed 4 bases from V and 1 base from J, with 11 bases in between. The CDR3 protein is CASSPRPGNTEAFF. The DNA of the CDR3 is TGCGCCAGCAGCCCCCGACCAGGGAACACTGAAGCTTTCTTT.

The rearrangement uses TRBV11-2 and TRBJ2-1; TRBD2 might be the D (6 bases). Trimming took 5 bases from V and 13 from J, leaving 30 bases between them. Germline V gives CDR1 SGHAT, CDR2 FQNNGV. The length of the CDR3 is 17 residues. The CDR3 region has the DNA TGTGCCAGCAGCCCCAGAGAGGCCGGGACTCTCTCGATTCGTCAGTTCTTC. It codes for CASSPREAGTLSIRQFF.

The V gene is TRBV9, the J gene TRBJ2-1; 12 bases are a match to TRBD2. The CDR3 loop spans 19 amino acids. CDR1 SGDLS and CDR2 YYNGEE come from the germline V gene. The J segment lost 0 bases and the V segment lost 2 bases, leaving 9 bases of the junction unmatched. The CDR3, as DNA: TGTGCCAGCAGCGTGGATGATACGGGACTAGCGGGCTCCTACAATGAGCAGTTCTTC. It encodes CASSVDDTGLAGSYNEQFF.